A single sample gave rise to the 8 T cell receptor beta chains below, sequenced in a study of T cell clonality in common variable immunodeficiency. The study, taken as a whole, reports: Common variable immunodeficiency TCR beta sequences reportedly had fewer deletions and N-nucleotide insertions.

These TCRs are of unknown antigen specificity. The repertoire was sequenced with immunoSEQ multiplex PCR; TCRdb's copy has only in-frame clones and lacks some. The specimen has around 2,500 clones, none found just once. Sample: peripheral blood mononuclear cells. The receptors come from a human donor with common variable immunodeficiency.

In the case of this clone: The read finishes 3 residues shy of the CDR3 end, and the germline J gene is used to complete it. The V and J genes are TRBV30 and TRBJ2-7; 7 nucleotides match TRBD1. The CDR3 contains 12 residues. Germline V gene data show CDR1 as GTSNPN and CDR2 as SVGIG (reference sequence). The trim removed 2 bases at V and 6 bases at J, leaving 4 bases unmatched. The DNA read from the CDR3 is TGTGCCTGGAGTCAGAAGGGGGCCGAG. This sequence encodes CAWSQKGAE. The full CDR3 reads CAWSQKGAEQYF.

This clone is labeled medium-sized. From the germline J gene comes the end of the CDR3, since the read stops 3 residues before it. The chain employs TRBV20-1 and TRBJ1-6; 8 bases line up with TRBD1. V shed 5 bases and J 5 bases; nucleotides not matched to a gene: 8. The length of the CDR3 is 15 residues. Germline lookup yields CDR1 DFQATT and CDR2 SNEGSKA (reference sequence). The CDR3 region is CSARGQGIHNSPLHF. The CDR3 bases that were read are TGCAGTGCTCGCGGACAGGGCATTCATAATTCACCC.

This clone is labeled as medium-sized. The read ends 3 residues early relative to the CDR3; the germline J gene fills the gap. The chain uses TRBV19 and TRBJ1-2, with 9 positions matching TRBD1. J gave up 4 bases and V 6 bases, and 9 bases lay outside the gene matches. The CDR3 contains 15 residues. Germline V gene data show CDR1 as LNHDA and CDR2 as SQIVND (reference sequence). CDR3 sequence: CASSPGQGAFYGYTF. The sequenced part of the CDR3 DNA is TGTGCCAGTAGCCCGGGACAGGGCGCTTTCTATGGC.

This clone is medium-sized. The CDR3 extends 3 residues past the end of the read, so its final part is completed from the germline J gene. The chain is built from TRBV5-1 and TRBJ1-2; 8 bases agree with TRBD1. With 4 bases clipped from V and 0 bases from J, the junction kept 5 bases outside the gene matches. Germline V CDR1 and CDR2: SGHRS, YFSETQ. The CDR3 consists of 15 residues. Partial CDR3 DNA: TGCGCCAGCAGCATCGGACAGGGTGCTAACTATGGC. Amino acids: CASSIGQGANYG. The CDR3 in full is CASSIGQGANYGYTF.

This clone is medium-sized (0.01 to 0.1%). The read stops 3 residues short of the end of the CDR3; the missing end is completed from the germline J gene. This chain joins TRBV6-2 or TRBV6-3 and TRBJ1-5, with 8 bases aligning to TRBD1. CDR1 is MNHEY, CDR2 SVGEGT, per germline. The CDR3 contains 16 residues. With V trimmed by 6 bases and J by 1 base, 8 bases remained unmatched. The DNA read from the CDR3 is TGTGCCAGCAGGTCCGGACAGGGACTAAGCAATCAGCCC. Its translation is CASRSGQGLSNQP. The entire CDR3 protein reads CASRSGQGLSNQPQHF.

By proportion, this clone is medium-sized. The sequence runs out 3 residues before the end of the CDR3; the remainder is reconstructed from the germline J gene. This chain uses TRBV5-8 with TRBJ1-1; D is uncertain. V was cut by 1 base and J by 0 bases, with 7 bases left in between. Germline V gene sequence: CDR1 SGHTS, CDR2 YDEGEE. The CDR3 consists of 14 residues. The CDR3 protein is CASSLRALNTEAFF. The sequenced CDR3 bases are TGTGCCAGCAGCTTGAGAGCCCTGAACACTGAA. The full variable domain, its missing parts supplied by reference TRBV5-8 and TRBJ1-1, is EAGVTQSPTHLIKTRGQQATLRCSPISGHTSVYWYQQALGLGLQFLLWYDEGEERNRGNFPPRFSGRQFPNYSSELNVNALELEDSALYLCASSLRALNTEAFFGQGTRLTVV.

This clone is medium-sized (0.01 to 0.1%) by share. The DNA read from the CDR3 is TGCAGCGTAACGGTGTCAATTCTAAACACC. It specifies CSVTVSILNT. The whole CDR3 protein reads CSVTVSILNTIYF. V is TRBV29-1 and J is TRBJ1-3; no clear D. The read stops 3 residues short of the end of the CDR3; the missing end is completed from the germline J gene. The CDR3 is made up of 13 amino acids. Trimming stripped 6 bases from V and 6 bases from J, with 15 bases between. Looked up from germline, CDR1 is SQVTM and CDR2 is ANQGSEA.

This clone is medium-sized. The read comes to an end 3 residues before the CDR3 does, leaving the germline J gene to fill in the end. The rearrangement links TRBV20-1 to TRBJ2-7; perhaps TRBD2 as D (6 bases). This CDR3 spans 13 amino acids. Germline values: CDR1 DFQATT, CDR2 SNEGSKA (reference sequence). V lost 3 bases to trimming and J lost 4 bases, with 13 bases between them. The CDR3 spells CSASGGYAYEQYF. CDR3 bases read: TGCAGTGCTAGTGGGGGGTATGCTTACGAG.